Listed below are T cell receptor beta chains from one sample, sequenced in a study of cytomegalovirus exposure and HLA in healthy donors. Sequencing used immunoSEQ multiplex PCR; TCRdb keeps in-frame clones, though not all of them. The sample lists about 150,000 clones, approximately 9% occurring once. The sequencing sample was made of PBMCs. The receptors were gathered from a woman aged 40 to 50 in good health and CMV-seropositive. The CDR3 runs from the conserved cysteine through the conserved F or W. The order of the fields is CDR3 protein, CDR3 DNA, D gene, V gene, clone size, J gene. A D gene is named only where the DNA matches it firmly. Clone size, where shown, is once, few, many, or a class for clones that have expanded.

cdr3_aa: CASSIYNRGFSNQPQHF
cdr3_nt: TGTGCCAGTAGTATCTATAACAGGGGATTTAGCAATCAGCCCCAGCATTTT
d_call: TRBD1
v_call: TRBV19
clone_size: few
j_call: TRBJ1-5

cdr3_aa: CASKFDRGNEKLFF
cdr3_nt: TGTGCCAGCAAATTTGACAGGGGTAATGAAAAACTGTTTTTT
d_call: TRBD1
v_call: TRBV2
clone_size: .
j_call: TRBJ1-4

cdr3_aa: CASSPGLAGVGEQYF
cdr3_nt: TGTGCCAGCAGCCCCGGACTAGCGGGGGTGGGCGAGCAGTACTTC
d_call: TRBD2
v_call: TRBV7-2
clone_size: few
j_call: TRBJ2-7

cdr3_aa: CASSLDPGGTPEAFF
cdr3_nt: TGTGCCAGCAGCTTAGATCCGGGGGGAACCCCTGAAGCTTTCTTT
d_call: .
v_call: TRBV11-2
clone_size: few
j_call: TRBJ1-1

cdr3_aa: CASSLETGWDYGYTF
cdr3_nt: TGTGCCAGCAGCTTGGAGACAGGGTGGGACTATGGCTACACCTTC
d_call: TRBD1
v_call: TRBV5-4
clone_size: few
j_call: TRBJ1-2

cdr3_aa: CASGPQGATEAFF
cdr3_nt: TGTGCTAGTGGTCCACAGGGGGCCACTGAAGCTTTCTTT
d_call: TRBD1
v_call: TRBV12-5
clone_size: few
j_call: TRBJ1-1

cdr3_aa: CASRVANQPQHF
cdr3_nt: TGTGCCAGCAGGGTTGCGAATCAGCCCCAGCATTTT
d_call: .
v_call: TRBV6-1
clone_size: .
j_call: TRBJ1-5

cdr3_aa: CASSEVDLLNEQFF
cdr3_nt: TGCGCCAGCAGCGAGGTCGACCTCCTCAATGAGCAGTTCTTC
d_call: .
v_call: TRBV5-1
clone_size: .
j_call: TRBJ2-1

cdr3_aa: CASSAGSGGSYEQYF
cdr3_nt: TGTGCCAGTAGTGCGGGGTCAGGCGGGTCCTACGAGCAGTACTTC
d_call: .
v_call: TRBV19
clone_size: few
j_call: TRBJ2-7

cdr3_aa: CASSSSPRGGRTLF
cdr3_nt: TGTGCCAGCAGCTCCTCTCCGCGGGGGGGAAGAACCCTCTTC
d_call: TRBD2
v_call: TRBV7-6
clone_size: .
j_call: TRBJ2-1